Detailed here is one T cell receptor (beta chain). The table came from immunoSEQ multiplex PCR; TCRdb's copy has only in-frame clones and leaves some out. The sample consists of millions of clones, roughly 95% of them appearing once. This specimen comes from a study of shared clonotypes between healthy human individuals. Germline-derived CDR1 and CDR2 are WNHNN and SYGVQD (reference sequence). The V gene lost 3 bases and the J gene lost 5 bases, with 10 bases spanning the gap. The CDR3 is made up of 13 amino acids. CD45RO-negative CD8 cells positively selected for CCR7 made up the naive population, which excluded terminally differentiated effector memory CD45RA+ cells.

The sequenced sample consisted of naive CD8+ T cells sorted from blood. This chain connects TRBV10-1 to TRBJ2-5; D remains ambiguous. This TCR was recovered from a man aged 18 to 30 in good health. The CDR3: CASSDTPWETQYF. CDR3 DNA: TGCGCCAGCAGTGATACCCCGTGGGAGACCCAGTACTTC.